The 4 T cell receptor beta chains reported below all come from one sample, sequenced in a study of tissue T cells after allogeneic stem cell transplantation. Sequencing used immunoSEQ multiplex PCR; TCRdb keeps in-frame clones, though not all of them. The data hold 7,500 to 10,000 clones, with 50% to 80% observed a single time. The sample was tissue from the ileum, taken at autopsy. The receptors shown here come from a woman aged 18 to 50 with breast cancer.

CDR3 region: CAWSAGTQYQETQYF. The CDR3 coding sequence is TGTGCCTGGAGTGCGGGGACTCAGTACCAAGAGACCCAGTACTTC. The chain has TRBV30 and TRBJ2-5, with TRBD2 as a possible D gene (6 bases). The V and J ends lost 1 base and 0 bases respectively, with 12 bases between them. CDR3 length: 15 amino acids. Germline CDR1 and CDR2: GTSNPN and SVGIG (reference sequence).

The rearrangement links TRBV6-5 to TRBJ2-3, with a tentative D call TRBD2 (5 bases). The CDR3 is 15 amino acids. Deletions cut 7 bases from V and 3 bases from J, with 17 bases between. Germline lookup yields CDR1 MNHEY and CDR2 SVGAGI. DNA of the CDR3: TGTGCCAGCAAGGAAGGGAGCGAGCCTACAGATACGCAGTATTTT. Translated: CASKEGSEPTDTQYF.

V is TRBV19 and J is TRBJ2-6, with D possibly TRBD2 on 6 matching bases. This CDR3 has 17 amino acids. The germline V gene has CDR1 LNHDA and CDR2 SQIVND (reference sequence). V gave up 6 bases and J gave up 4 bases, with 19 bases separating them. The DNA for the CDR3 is TGTGCCAGTAGCCGGGAGTTAGGGGAGTCCGGGGCCAACGTCCTGACTTTC. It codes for CASSRELGESGANVLTF.

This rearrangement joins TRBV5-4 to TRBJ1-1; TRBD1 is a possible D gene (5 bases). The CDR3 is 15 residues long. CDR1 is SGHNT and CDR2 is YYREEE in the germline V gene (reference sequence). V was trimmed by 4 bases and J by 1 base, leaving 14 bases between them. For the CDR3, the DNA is TGTGCCAGCAGCCCCGGCGGGACTGAGAACACTGAAGCTTTCTTT. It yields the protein CASSPGGTENTEAFF.